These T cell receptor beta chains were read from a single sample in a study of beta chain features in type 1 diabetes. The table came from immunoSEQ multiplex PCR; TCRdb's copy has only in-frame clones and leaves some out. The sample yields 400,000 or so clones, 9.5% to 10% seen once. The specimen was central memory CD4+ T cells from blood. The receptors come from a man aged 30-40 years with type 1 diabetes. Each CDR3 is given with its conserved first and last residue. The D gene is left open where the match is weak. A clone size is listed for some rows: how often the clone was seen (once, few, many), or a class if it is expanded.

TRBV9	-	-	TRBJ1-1	TGTGCCAGCCGATCAGGGGCCATGATGAACACTGAAGCTTTCTTT	CASRSGAMMNTEAFF
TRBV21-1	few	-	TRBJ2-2	TGTGCCAGCAGCCCAAGCACGGGACTAGCGGCCTACAGATCGAACACCGGGGAGCTGTTTTTT	CASSPSTGLAAYRSNTGELFF
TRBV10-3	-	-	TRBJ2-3	TGTGCCATCAGTGAGTCGTATGGGGGGCAAACAGATACGCAGTATTTT	CAISESYGGQTDTQYF
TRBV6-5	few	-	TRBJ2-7	TGTGCCAGCAGTGACCCTCCCCCGAGGATCGAGCAGTACTTC	CASSDPPPRIEQYF
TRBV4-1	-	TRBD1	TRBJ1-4	TGCGCCAGCAGCCAAGTCGGGACAGGGAATGAAAAACTGTTTTTT	CASSQVGTGNEKLFF
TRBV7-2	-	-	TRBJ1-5	TGTGCCAGCAGCTTAGTGGGCAGTTCTAGCAATCAGCCCCAGCATTTT	CASSLVGSSSNQPQHF
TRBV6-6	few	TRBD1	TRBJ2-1	TGTGCCAGCAGACGGACAGGGCCGGGCTACAATGAGCAGTTCTTC	CASRRTGPGYNEQFF
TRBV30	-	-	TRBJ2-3	TGTGCCTGGAGATATGGCGGATACACAGATACGCAGTATTTT	CAWRYGGYTDTQYF
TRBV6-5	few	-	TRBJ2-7	TGTGCCAGCAGAAAGGGACTCCCTAGCTCCTACGAGCAGTACTTC	CASRKGLPSSYEQYF
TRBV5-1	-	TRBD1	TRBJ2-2	TGCGCCAGCAGCCAAGGGACAGGGACCGGGGAGCTGTTTTTT	CASSQGTGTGELFF
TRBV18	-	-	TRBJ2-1	TGTGCCAGCTCACCAGGACGGCTAGAGCAGTTCTTC	CASSPGRLEQFF
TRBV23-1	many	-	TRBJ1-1	TGCGCCAGAGTGGACAAGAACACTGAAGCTTTCTTT	CARVDKNTEAFF
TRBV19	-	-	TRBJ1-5	TGTGCCAGTAGTATCGGGAGTGGAGGTCAGCCCCAGCATTTT	CASSIGSGGQPQHF
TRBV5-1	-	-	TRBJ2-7	TGCGCCAGCAGCTTGTTGCTGGACGAGCAGTACTTC	CASSLLLDEQYF
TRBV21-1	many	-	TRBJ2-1	TGTGCCAGCAGCAAAGCGGGTACCTTGGATGAGCAGTTCTTC	CASSKAGTLDEQFF
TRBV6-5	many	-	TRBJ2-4	TGTGCCAGCAGTTACCCCGGTGGGGACATTCAGTACTTC	CASSYPGGDIQYF
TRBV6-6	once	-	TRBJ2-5	TGTGCCAGCAGTTACTCCAGGGGGGTAGCGGGATCCCAGTACTTC	CASSYSRGVAGSQYF
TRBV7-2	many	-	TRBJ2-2	TGTGCCAGCAGCTTATTGCGTAGGACCGGGGAGCTGTTTTTT	CASSLLRRTGELFF
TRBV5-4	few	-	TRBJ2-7	TGTGCCAGCAGCTTCGGGATTAACAGGGAGCAGTACTTC	CASSFGINREQYF
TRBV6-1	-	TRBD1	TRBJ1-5	TGTGCCAGCAGCGAAGAACTACAGGGGATTGGCCAGCCCCAGCATTTT	CASSEELQGIGQPQHF
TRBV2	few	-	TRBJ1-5	TGTGCCAGCAGGGTTAGCAATCAGCCCCAGCATTTT	CASRVSNQPQHF
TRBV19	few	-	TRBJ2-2	TGTGCCAGCAGGGACGGCGGGGAGCTGTTTTTT	CASRDGGELFF
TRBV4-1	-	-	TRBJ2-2	TGCGCCAGCAGCGCCATAAGCGGGTTCAACACCGGGGAGCTGTTTTTT	CASSAISGFNTGELFF
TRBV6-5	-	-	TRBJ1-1	TGTGCCAGCAGTGACAACAGTGGGACTGAAGCTTTCTTT	CASSDNSGTEAFF
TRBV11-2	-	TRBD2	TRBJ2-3	TGTGCCAGCAGCTTAGCCCTGACTAGCGGGAGCCCCGTTTTT	CASSLALTSGSPVF
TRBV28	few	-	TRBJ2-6	TGTGCCAGCAGGAGCAAACCAGGACTGTCTGGGGCCAACGTCCTGACTTTC	CASRSKPGLSGANVLTF
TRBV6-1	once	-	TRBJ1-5	TGTGCCAGCAGCGCGGCATTAGGTCGTCAGCCCCAGCATTTT	CASSAALGRQPQHF
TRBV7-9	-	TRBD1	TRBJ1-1	TGTGCCAGCAGCTTAGCCCCCACAGGGGGCTCTGAAGCTTTCTTT	CASSLAPTGGSEAFF
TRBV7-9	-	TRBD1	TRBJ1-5	TGTGCCAGCAGCCGGGCGACAGGGATGGAGAGCAATCAGCCCCAGCATTTT	CASSRATGMESNQPQHF
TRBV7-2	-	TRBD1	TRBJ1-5	TGTGCCAGCAGCCTCATTGGGCAGGGGGAGATTCAGCCCCAGCATTTT	CASSLIGQGEIQPQHF
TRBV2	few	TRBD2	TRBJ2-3	TGTGCCAGCAGCCGAACTAGCGGGAGGGGAGATACGCAGTATTTT	CASSRTSGRGDTQYF
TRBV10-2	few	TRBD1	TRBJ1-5	TGCGCCAGCAGTGGCGGGACAGGGATTCAGCCCCAGCATTTT	CASSGGTGIQPQHF
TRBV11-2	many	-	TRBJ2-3	TGTGCCAGCAGCTTAGGTGCAGGGTTGGATACGCAGTATTTT	CASSLGAGLDTQYF
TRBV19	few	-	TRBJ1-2	TGTGCCAGTAGTACCCCGGACGTTTCCGGCGACTATGGCTACACCTTC	CASSTPDVSGDYGYTF
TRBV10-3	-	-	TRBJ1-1	TGTGCCACCCAGACAGGTTTGAACACTGAAGCTTTCTTT	CATQTGLNTEAFF
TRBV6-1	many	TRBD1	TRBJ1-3	TGTGCCAGCAGTGAATACAGGGGCTTCTCTGGAAACACCATATATTTT	CASSEYRGFSGNTIYF
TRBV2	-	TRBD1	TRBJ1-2	TGTGCCAGCAGTGAGGACAGGGCCATGGCAGGCTACACCTTC	CASSEDRAMAGYTF
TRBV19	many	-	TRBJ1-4	TGTGCCAGTAGCCCCCGCGCCACGGTAACTAATGAAAAACTGTTTTTT	CASSPRATVTNEKLFF
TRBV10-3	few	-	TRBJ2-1	TGTGCCATCAGTGCAGACAATGAGCAGTTCTTC	CAISADNEQFF
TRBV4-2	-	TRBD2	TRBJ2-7	TGTGCCAGCAGCCAAGGGCTCGTCGGGCTAGCGGCTTACGAGCAGTACTTC	CASSQGLVGLAAYEQYF
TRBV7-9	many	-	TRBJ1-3	TGTGCCAGCAGCTCGCCCCGGTTCTCTGGAAACACCATATATTTT	CASSSPRFSGNTIYF
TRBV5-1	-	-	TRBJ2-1	TGCGCCAGCAGCAGGGCCAGTTTGAATGAGCAGTTCTTC	CASSRASLNEQFF
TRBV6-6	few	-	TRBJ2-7	TGTGCCAGCAGTTTCAACAGGGCCTCCTACGAGCAGTACTTC	CASSFNRASYEQYF
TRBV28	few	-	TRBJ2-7	TGTGCCAGCATGAGTTGGAGTGCGAGCTCCTACGAGCAGTACTTC	CASMSWSASSYEQYF
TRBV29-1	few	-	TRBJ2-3	TGCAGCGTTGAAGATCGGCAGCCTGATACGCAGTATTTT	CSVEDRQPDTQYF
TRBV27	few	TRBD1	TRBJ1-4	TGTGCCAGCAGCTCGGGACAGGGGGCAGATGAAAAACTGTTTTTT	CASSSGQGADEKLFF
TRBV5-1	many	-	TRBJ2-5	TGCGCCAGCAGCTTGAGCGTTGGCGGCCAAGAGACCCAGTACTTC	CASSLSVGGQETQYF
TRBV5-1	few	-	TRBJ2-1	TGCGCCAGCAGCTCGATACCTGGAGAGGATGAGCAGTTCTTC	CASSSIPGEDEQFF
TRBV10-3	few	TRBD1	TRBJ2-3	TGTGCCATCAGTGGGCGGACAGGGTCGACAGATACGCAGTATTTT	CAISGRTGSTDTQYF
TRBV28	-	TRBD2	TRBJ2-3	TGTGCCAGCTCTTCGGGAGGGCCAGCAGATACGCAGTATTTT	CASSSGGPADTQYF
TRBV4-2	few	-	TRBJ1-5	TGTGCCAGCAGCCAAGGGCAGTCTAGCAATCAGCCCCAGCATTTT	CASSQGQSSNQPQHF
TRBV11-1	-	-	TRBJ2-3	TGTGCCACCCACTCGGGCACAGATACGCAGTATTTT	CATHSGTDTQYF